The 2 T cell receptor beta chains reported below all come from one sample, sequenced in a study of T cell changes during pregnancy in multiple sclerosis (dated by TCRdb to about 2019). The library came from the immunoSEQ multiplex PCR assay. TCRdb re-hosts the immuneACCESS table, in-frame sequences only. Its copies lack some clones; in the studies checked, an unresolved V gene accounts for under half of them, and the cause for the rest is not known. This sample holds over 30,000 clones; about 90% were observed only once. The ten largest clones capture less than 0.9% of the sample. Material: CD4+ T cells from peripheral blood mononuclear cells, obtained in the third trimester of pregnancy. These receptors originate from a female donor with multiple sclerosis, enrolled in a pregnancy study.

The chain carries TRBV5-5 and TRBJ1-5; possible D gene TRBD1, 5 bases. CDR3 length: 15 amino acids. Deletions cut 0 bases from V and 4 bases from J, with 11 bases between. The germline gives CDR1 SGHKS, CDR2 YYEKEE (reference sequence). As DNA, the CDR3 is TGTGCCAGCAGCTTGGGCGGGGCCGGGAATCAGCCCCAGCATTTT. This translates into CASSLGGAGNQPQHF.

The chain carries TRBV6-1 and TRBJ1-1; D gene unclear. Germline lookup yields CDR1 MNHNS and CDR2 SASEGT. V gave up 4 bases and J gave up 3 bases, with 9 bases separating them. The CDR3 totals 13 residues. CDR3 in DNA: TGTGCCAGCAGTGTGGAGTCGGACACTGAAGCTTTCTTT. The encoded protein is CASSVESDTEAFF.